The 27 T cell receptor beta chains reported below all come from one sample, sequenced in a study of T cell responses to AZD1222 COVID-19 vaccine. Assay used: immunoSEQ multiplex PCR; TCRdb lists only in-frame clones, some missing. The table includes 150,000 or so clones, more than 75% detected once. The sample here was peripheral blood, taken on day 0 of AZD1222 vaccination. These receptors were obtained from an adult in good health.

The V call is TRBV18, the J call TRBJ2-1; no clear D. The germline gives CDR1 KGHSH, CDR2 LQKENI. The CDR3 runs 13 residues. V lost 3 bases, J lost 2 bases, and 5 bases lay in between. CDR3 loop: CASSPGTYNEQFF. The CDR3, as DNA: TGTGCCAGCTCACCTGGCACCTACAATGAGCAGTTCTTC.

V gene TRBV12-5 combines with J gene TRBJ1-3, with 7 bases fitting TRBD1. V was pared by 3 bases and J by 3 bases, with 11 bases of the junction left unmatched. The CDR3 spans 17 residues. Germline V CDR1 and CDR2: LGHNT, FRNRAP. The CDR3 nucleotides are TGTGCTAGTGGTTTACAAGACGACAGGGCACATGGAAACACCATATATTTT. Its protein product is CASGLQDDRAHGNTIYF.

The chain combines TRBV6-6 with TRBJ1-5, with D hard to call. Trimming stripped 4 bases from V and 3 bases from J, with 7 bases between. The CDR3 loop spans 13 amino acids. The germline CDR1 and CDR2 sequences are MNHNY and SVGAGI (reference sequence). CDR3 DNA sequence: TGTGCCAGCAGTTTTAGGGACAATCAGCCCCAGCATTTT. Protein: CASSFRDNQPQHF.

The chain is built from TRBV27 and TRBJ1-2; 12 positions agree with TRBD1. Trimming took 2 bases from V and 4 from J; bases not matched to a gene: 11. Germline CDR1 MNHEY, CDR2 SMNVEV (reference sequence). The CDR3 loop spans 18 amino acids. The CDR3 nucleotides read TGTGCCAGCAGTTTAGGGGGGACAGGGGGCATCTGGAGCTATGGCTACACCTTC. This codes for CASSLGGTGGIWSYGYTF.

The chain is built from TRBV6-6 and TRBJ1-4; D is possibly TRBD1 (5 bases). V lost 6 bases, J lost 8 bases, and 16 bases lay in between. This CDR3 region has 14 residues. CDR1 is MNHNY, CDR2 SVGAGI, per germline (reference sequence). The CDR3 bases are TGTGCCAGCAGGCCCGGGACCACGGAGGAAAAACTGTTTTTT. Translated, it gives CASRPGTTEEKLFF.

The chain carries TRBV5-5 and TRBJ1-4; 10 bases line up with TRBD1. Germline assignment: CDR1 SGHKS and CDR2 YYEKEE (reference sequence). Trimming at V came to 4 bases and at J to 7 bases, leaving 4 bases not matched to a gene. CDR3 size: 14 residues. The CDR3 protein is CASSPGTGVEKLFF. CDR3 nucleotide sequence: TGTGCCAGCAGCCCCGGGACAGGGGTTGAAAAACTGTTTTTT.

The rearrangement joins TRBV29-1 to TRBJ1-2; D possibly corresponds to TRBD1 (5 bases). Trimming stripped 7 bases from V and 1 base from J, with 13 bases between. The CDR3 is 13 residues long. CDR1 SQVTM and CDR2 ANQGSEA come from the germline V gene. The CDR3 nucleotides read TGCAGCGGACTCGGGGGGGGTAACTATGGCTACACCTTC. Protein sequence: CSGLGGGNYGYTF.

CDR3 bases: TGCGCCAGCAGCCAAGTTTCCAACCTGAACACTGAAGCTTTCTTT. Amino acids: CASSQVSNLNTEAFF. J is TRBJ1-1 and V is TRBV4-3, with no clear D. V shed 1 base and J shed 0 bases, with 9 bases lying between them. Germline-derived CDR1 and CDR2 are LGHNA and YSLEER. This CDR3 contains 15 residues.

This clone is a singleton in its sample. The gene calls are TRBV6-5 and TRBJ1-4; D remains ambiguous. Germline values: CDR1 MNHEY, CDR2 SVGAGI. Trimming left V 4 bases short and J 8 bases short, with 17 bases between. The CDR3 consists of 15 residues. The CDR3 loop reads CASSSRTSDREKLFF. CDR3 DNA: TGTGCCAGCAGTTCCCGGACTTCCGACCGCGAAAAACTGTTTTTT.

The V gene is TRBV4-2, the J gene TRBJ1-2; TRBD1 is a possible D gene (5 bases). Germline V gene data show CDR1 as LGHNA and CDR2 as YNFKEQ. The CDR3 spans 15 residues. Trimming cost V 4 bases and J 8 bases, with 20 bases left between them. The CDR3: CASSPWGRISGGYTF. CDR3 bases: TGTGCCAGCAGCCCATGGGGACGGATCTCTGGAGGCTACACCTTC.

This chain joins TRBV15 and TRBJ2-7; tentative D call: TRBD2 (5 bases). Trimming cost V 0 bases and J 8 bases, with 8 bases left between them. The CDR3 is 12 residues long. From germline, CDR1 is LNHNV and CDR2 YYDKDF (reference sequence). CDR3 nucleotide sequence: TGTGCCACCAGCAGAGATAAGCGGCAGCAGTACTTC. Its protein product is CATSRDKRQQYF.

The V gene is TRBV6-5, the J gene TRBJ1-5; weak D call: TRBD1 (6 bases). Per germline, CDR1 MNHEY and CDR2 SVGAGI. The CDR3 is made up of 11 amino acids. Trimming took 5 bases from V and 11 from J, leaving 10 bases between them. The DNA for the CDR3 is TGTGCCAGCAGTCTACCAGGGGCCCAGCATTTT. Protein product: CASSLPGAQHF.

This chain joins TRBV6-5 and TRBJ1-1; D unresolved. Germline-derived CDR1 and CDR2 are MNHEY and SVGAGI. CDR3 size: 13 residues. V gave up 8 bases and J gave up 0 bases, with 10 bases separating them. The CDR3 DNA sequence: TGTGCCAGCGGGAGGACCTTGAACACTGAAGCTTTCTTT. Translated: CASGRTLNTEAFF.

The rearrangement joins TRBV12-5 to TRBJ1-5; weak D call: TRBD1 (6 bases). The CDR3 totals 14 residues. Germline loops: CDR1 LGHNT, CDR2 FRNRAP. The germline V and J ends were trimmed by 4 bases and 5 bases, with 12 bases remaining between them. CDR3 coding DNA: TGTGCTAGTGGTTCCCAGGGGTTCGATCAGCCCCAGCATTTT. Translating gives CASGSQGFDQPQHF.

The J gene is TRBJ1-5, the V gene TRBV30; possibly TRBD1 for D (6 bases). Germline assignment: CDR1 GTSNPN and CDR2 SVGIG (reference sequence). The V and J ends lost 5 bases and 9 bases respectively, with 20 bases between them. The CDR3 runs 14 residues. Written as DNA, the CDR3 is TGTGCCTGGTCTCGGGACATTATTAAGGGGCCCCAGCATTTT. Its translation: CAWSRDIIKGPQHF.

The chain employs TRBV25-1 and TRBJ1-2; D remains ambiguous. V shed 2 bases and J shed 3 bases, with 4 bases lying between them. This CDR3 contains 12 residues. In germline, CDR1 is MGHDK, CDR2 SYGVNS. CDR3 nucleotide sequence: TGTGCCAGCAGTGAAGAATACTATGGCTACACCTTC. The encoded protein is CASSEEYYGYTF.

V usage is TRBV5-1 and J usage is TRBJ1-6; no clear D. Per germline, CDR1 SGHRS and CDR2 YFSETQ. V dropped 0 bases and J dropped 4 bases, with 8 bases sitting between them. The CDR3 is 15 amino acids. CDR3 amino acids: CASSLGSGYNSPLHF. In nucleotides, the CDR3 is TGCGCCAGCAGCTTGGGTTCGGGGTATAATTCACCCCTCCACTTT.

The J gene is TRBJ1-2, the V gene TRBV19; 7 bases line up with TRBD1. The CDR3 spans 16 residues. Germline CDR1 LNHDA, CDR2 SQIVND (reference sequence). J lost 0 bases, V lost 5 bases, and 9 bases had no gene match. The CDR3 DNA reads TGTGCCAGTAGTCTTCGACAGGGACTTCCTAACTATGGCTACACCTTC. It yields the protein CASSLRQGLPNYGYTF.

The chain links TRBV6-6 to TRBJ2-3; no clear D. The CDR3 has 13 amino acids. V lost 2 bases and J lost 3, with 6 bases in between. Germline CDR1 MNHNY, CDR2 SVGAGI (reference sequence). Here the CDR3 DNA reads TGTGCCAGCAGTTACGACGAAACAGATACGCAGTATTTT. Protein: CASSYDETDTQYF.

This clone was recorded once. The J gene is TRBJ2-7, the V gene TRBV5-1; 7 nucleotides line up with TRBD2. There are 16 residues in the CDR3. Germline assignment: CDR1 SGHRS and CDR2 YFSETQ. The V segment lost 0 bases and the J segment 7 bases; nucleotides outside the gene matches: 13. CDR3 loop: CASSLGSGWASGEQYF. CDR3 nucleotide sequence: TGCGCCAGCAGCTTGGGTAGCGGGTGGGCCTCGGGGGAGCAGTACTTC.

V usage is TRBV29-1 and J usage is TRBJ1-1, with a weak D call TRBD1 (6 bases). This CDR3 is 13 amino acids long. Trimming took off 6 bases at V and 8 bases at J, with 19 bases between the two ends. Germline lookup yields CDR1 SQVTM and CDR2 ANQGSEA. For the CDR3, the DNA is TGCAGCGTCGCCTGGGGGGCACTGGCCGAAGCTTTCTTT. Protein product: CSVAWGALAEAFF.

V gene TRBV3-1 (or the pseudogene TRBV3-2) combines with J gene TRBJ2-3; either TRBD1 or TRBD2 may fit D (6 bases each). The CDR3 length is 17 residues. Trimming stripped 4 bases from V and 0 bases from J, with 17 bases between. The germline gives CDR1 LGHDT, CDR2 YNNKEL (reference sequence). The CDR3 coding sequence is TGTGCCAGCAGCCCTCGTGGGGGGCCCGCTAGCACAGATACGCAGTATTTT. Translation gives CASSPRGGPASTDTQYF.

The chain is built from TRBV5-8 and TRBJ1-5; D is possibly TRBD1 (5 bases). Per the germline V gene, CDR1 is SGHTS and CDR2 is YDEGEE. The CDR3 has 15 residues. Trimming left V 0 bases short and J 6 bases short, with 13 bases between. For the CDR3, the DNA is TGTGCCAGCAGCTTGGGGCAGGGTGTTATTCAGCCCCAGCATTTT. It specifies CASSLGQGVIQPQHF. The whole variable domain, filled in from reference TRBV5-8 and TRBJ1-5, reads EAGVTQSPTHLIKTRGQQATLRCSPISGHTSVYWYQQALGLGLQFLLWYDEGEERNRGNFPPRFSGRQFPNYSSELNVNALELEDSALYLCASSLGQGVIQPQHFGDGTRLSIL.

The chain carries TRBV29-1 and TRBJ1-1; D is possibly TRBD1 (6 bases). Germline V gene lookup returns CDR1 SQVTM and CDR2 ANQGSEA. The CDR3 is made up of 12 amino acids. V dropped 3 bases and J dropped 6 bases, with 11 bases sitting between them. Written as DNA, the CDR3 is TGCAGCGTTGAGGACAGAAACCCTGAAGCTTTCTTT. Residues: CSVEDRNPEAFF.

This chain links TRBV29-1 with TRBJ2-3; D might be TRBD2 (7 bases). The germline V and J ends were trimmed by 7 bases and 2 bases, with 19 bases remaining between them. Germline CDR1 is SQVTM and CDR2 is ANQGSEA. This CDR3 has 15 amino acids. The CDR3 DNA reads as TGCAGCGCCAGGGGCGGGGGTTCATCCACAGATACGCAGTATTTT. Translation gives CSARGGGSSTDTQYF.

J is TRBJ2-1 and V is TRBV30; tentative D call: TRBD2 (6 bases). The CDR3 length is 15 residues. The germline V gene encodes CDR1 GTSNPN and CDR2 SVGIG (reference sequence). CDR3 sequence (DNA): TGTGTCTTTAATGCAGGGAGGCAATCCTACAATGAGCAGTTCTTC. Amino acid sequence: CVFNAGRQSYNEQFF.

The chain joins TRBV6-6 to TRBJ1-5, with 8 bases that match TRBD1. CDR1 MNHNY and CDR2 SVGAGI come from the germline V gene (reference sequence). CDR3 length equals 14 residues. The V and J ends lost 9 bases and 5 bases, in that order; junction bases with no gene match: 9. CDR3 coding DNA: TGTGCCAGTGCTCAAGGACAGGGTCATCAGCCCCAGCATTTT. Amino acid sequence: CASAQGQGHQPQHF.